These T cell receptor beta chains were read from a single sample in a study of blood T cell repertoires in COVID-19. Generated by immunoSEQ multiplex PCR, the TCRdb table keeps only in-frame clones and is missing some. Of 150,000 to 200,000 clones listed, approximately 80% are singletons. What was sequenced was PBMCs or T cells enriched from blood (not recorded which). These receptors all come from a man aged 50 or older who had recovered from COVID-19. Both conserved end residues are part of each CDR3. Each record gives: D gene, V gene, clone size, J gene, CDR3 DNA, CDR3 protein. The D gene is left open where the match is weak. The size of a clone is reported for some rows only, either as once, few or many, or as a class for expanded clones.

D: TRBD1; V: TRBV5-4; size: .; J: TRBJ2-7; DNA: TGTGCCAGCAGCTCAAGACAGGGGGCAATCTACGAGCAGTACTTC; CDR3: CASSSRQGAIYEQYF
D: .; V: TRBV18; size: .; J: TRBJ1-2; DNA: TGTGCCAGCTCACCACCAGGGACAAACTATGGCTACACCTTC; CDR3: CASSPPGTNYGYTF
D: TRBD1; V: TRBV6-5; size: .; J: TRBJ1-4; DNA: TGTGCCAGCAGGCGAGGTACAGGGGCTAATGAAAAACTGTTTTTT; CDR3: CASRRGTGANEKLFF
D: .; V: TRBV7-8; size: .; J: TRBJ1-2; DNA: TGTGCCAGCAGCTTAGTACCCTCGGACAGTCCCTATGGCTACACCTTC; CDR3: CASSLVPSDSPYGYTF
D: .; V: TRBV7-2; size: .; J: TRBJ2-7; DNA: TGTGCCAGCAGCCCACAGCGGTTCTCCTACGAGCAGTACTTC; CDR3: CASSPQRFSYEQYF
D: .; V: TRBV19; size: .; J: TRBJ1-6; DNA: TGTGCCAGTAGTATGCCGCCCGCGCTACCTAATTCACCCCTCCACTTT; CDR3: CASSMPPALPNSPLHF
D: TRBD1; V: TRBV2; size: .; J: TRBJ1-1; DNA: TGTGCCAGCAGTTCGACAGGGGGTCTGCTAATGAACACTGAAGCTTTCTTT; CDR3: CASSSTGGLLMNTEAFF
D: .; V: TRBV4-3; size: .; J: TRBJ2-7; DNA: TGCGCCAGCAGCCACCACCGCCCGGGGGAATACGAGCAGTACTTC; CDR3: CASSHHRPGEYEQYF
D: .; V: TRBV18; size: .; J: TRBJ2-7; DNA: TGTGCCAGCTCACCCTCGGGGGACGAGCAGTACTTC; CDR3: CASSPSGDEQYF
D: .; V: TRBV7-9; size: .; J: TRBJ1-2; DNA: TGTGCCAGCAGCCAGGGCAACTACACCTTC; CDR3: CASSQGNYTF
D: TRBD2; V: TRBV19; size: once; J: TRBJ2-2; DNA: TGTGCCAGCCGGGACGGGGGGGGCGCAATCTCGAAGCTGTTTTTT; CDR3: CASRDGGGAISKLFF
D: .; V: TRBV7-9; size: .; J: TRBJ1-1; DNA: TGTGCCAGCAGCCCGTGGGGAGGGCAAGGGGAAAACACTGAAGCTTTCTTT; CDR3: CASSPWGGQGENTEAFF
D: .; V: TRBV10-3; size: .; J: TRBJ2-7; DNA: TGTGCCACCAGGGCCTCGTTTTTCAGGGACTTAAGCGACGAGCAGTACTTC; CDR3: CATRASFFRDLSDEQYF
D: .; V: TRBV7-9; size: .; J: TRBJ2-5; DNA: TGTGCCAGCAGCTTAGTCCCCCTACAAGAGACCCAGTACTTC; CDR3: CASSLVPLQETQYF
D: TRBD2; V: TRBV5-1; size: .; J: TRBJ2-3; DNA: TGCGCCAGCAGCCCGCGGGGGAGCACAGATACGCAGTATTTT; CDR3: CASSPRGSTDTQYF
D: TRBD1; V: TRBV2; size: .; J: TRBJ2-1; DNA: TGTGCCAGCAGAGTCGGGACAGGGATCAATGAGCAGTTCTTC; CDR3: CASRVGTGINEQFF
D: TRBD1; V: TRBV11-3; size: once; J: TRBJ1-6; DNA: TGTGCCAGCAGCCAGGGGGCCGGGTCACCCCTCCACTTT; CDR3: CASSQGAGSPLHF
D: .; V: TRBV7-2; size: once; J: TRBJ1-5; DNA: TGTGCCAGCAGCCGACAGTCGAATCAGCCCCAGCATTTT; CDR3: CASSRQSNQPQHF
D: .; V: TRBV3-1/TRBV3-2; size: .; J: TRBJ1-1; DNA: TGTGCCAGCAGTCATTTAGGTCGGGAGAACACTGAAGCTTTCTTT; CDR3: CASSHLGRENTEAFF
D: .; V: TRBV29-1; size: few; J: TRBJ1-2; DNA: TGCAGCGTTGAAAGGAGTAACTATGGCTACACCTTC; CDR3: CSVERSNYGYTF
D: .; V: TRBV5-8; size: .; J: TRBJ2-6; DNA: TGTGCCAGCAGCTCCCACTCTGGGGCCAACGTCCTGACTTTC; CDR3: CASSSHSGANVLTF
D: TRBD1; V: TRBV7-3; size: .; J: TRBJ2-1; DNA: TGTGCCAGCAGCCCTCGGACAGGGGACTACAATGAGCAGTTCTTC; CDR3: CASSPRTGDYNEQFF
D: TRBD1; V: TRBV6-5; size: .; J: TRBJ1-4; DNA: TGTGCCAGCAGTTACGGGACAGGAGCTAATGAAAAACTGTTTTTT; CDR3: CASSYGTGANEKLFF
D: .; V: TRBV20-1; size: many; J: TRBJ1-2; DNA: TGCAGTGCTAAGACAGTCGGTGGCTACACCTTC; CDR3: CSAKTVGGYTF
D: .; V: TRBV5-6; size: .; J: TRBJ2-5; DNA: TGTGCCAGCAGCTTGTACAGCCTCCAAGAGACCCAGTACTTC; CDR3: CASSLYSLQETQYF
D: TRBD1; V: TRBV19; size: few; J: TRBJ1-5; DNA: TGTGCCAGTCTGTACAGGGGTTCCGGACAGCCCCAGCATTTT; CDR3: CASLYRGSGQPQHF